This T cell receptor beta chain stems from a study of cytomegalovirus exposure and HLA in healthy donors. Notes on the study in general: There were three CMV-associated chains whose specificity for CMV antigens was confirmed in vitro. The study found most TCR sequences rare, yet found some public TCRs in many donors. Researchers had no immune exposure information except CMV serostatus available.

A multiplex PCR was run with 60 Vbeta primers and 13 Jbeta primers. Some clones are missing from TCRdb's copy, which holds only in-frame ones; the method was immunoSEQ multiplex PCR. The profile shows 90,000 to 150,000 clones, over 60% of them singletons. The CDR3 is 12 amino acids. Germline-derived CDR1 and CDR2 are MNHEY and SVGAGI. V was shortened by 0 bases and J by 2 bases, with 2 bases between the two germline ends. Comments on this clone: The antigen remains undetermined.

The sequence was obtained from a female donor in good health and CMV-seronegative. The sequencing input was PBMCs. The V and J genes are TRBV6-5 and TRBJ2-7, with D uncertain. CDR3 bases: TGTGCCAGCAGTTACTCCGCCTACGAGCAGTACTTC. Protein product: CASSYSAYEQYF.